This T cell receptor (beta chain) is from a study of shared clonotypes between healthy human individuals. Study findings and constraints: Blood alone was sampled, and tissue repertoires likely differ. Donor scarcity curtailed the genetic and exposure-history diversity represented herein.

Sequencing used immunoSEQ multiplex PCR; TCRdb keeps in-frame clones, though not all of them. The data hold some 95,000 clones, with about 68% observed a single time. To note about this clone: Its antigen is not known.

The CDR3 sequence is 14 residues long. Germline loops: CDR1 MGHRA, CDR2 YSYEKL. Trimming shortened V by 4 bases and J by 1 base, and 11 bases separated the two germline ends. The rearrangement uses TRBV4-1 and TRBJ2-7; D is perhaps TRBD2 (5 bases). This TCR was recovered from a man aged 25-45 years in good health. The sequencing sample was made of memory CD8+ T cells sorted from blood. Stated subset: CD45RO+ cells pooled with CCR7-negative TemRA cells. The CDR3 region has the DNA TGCGCCAGCAGCCCGGACGCGGGTTCCTACGAGCAGTACTTC. Its translation: CASSPDAGSYEQYF.